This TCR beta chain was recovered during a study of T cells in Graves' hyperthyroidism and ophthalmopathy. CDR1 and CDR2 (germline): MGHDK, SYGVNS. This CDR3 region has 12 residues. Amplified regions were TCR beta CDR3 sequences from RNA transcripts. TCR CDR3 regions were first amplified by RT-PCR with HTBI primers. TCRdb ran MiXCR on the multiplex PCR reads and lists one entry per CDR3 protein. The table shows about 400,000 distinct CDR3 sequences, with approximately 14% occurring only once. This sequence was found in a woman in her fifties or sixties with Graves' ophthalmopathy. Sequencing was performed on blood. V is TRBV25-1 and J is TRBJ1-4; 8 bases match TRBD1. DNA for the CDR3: TGTGGCTGCAGGGGGCCGAGTGAAAAACTGTTTTTT. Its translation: CGCRGPSEKLFF.